This T cell receptor (beta chain) was found in a study of Graves' ophthalmopathy and Graves' hyperthyroidism. Aged 18 to 65, the patients with hyperthyroidism had under 2 months' duration and were newly diagnosed. RNA transcripts were the template, and TCR beta CDR3 regions were amplified from them. HTBI primers served in a first-round RT-PCR, which a second-round multiplex PCR followed. Each CDR3 protein gets one entry after TCRdb re-called the multiplex PCR reads with MiXCR. The table lists just over 600,000 distinct CDR3 sequences, around a fifth of them singletons. This clonotype was recorded at least ten times. The clonotype comes from a woman aged 18-35 years with stable Graves' hyperthyroidism. Some clones in this sample may be carry-over from other donors' samples. Material: peripheral blood.

The CDR3 here is CASSLTAGSQPQHF. The CDR3 region has the DNA TGTGCCAGTAGTCTGACAGCTGGTTCTCAGCCCCAGCATTTT. The chain couples TRBV19 to TRBJ1-5; a weak D match, TRBD1 (5 bases). Per germline, CDR1 LNHDA and CDR2 SQIVND (reference sequence). The CDR3 is 14 amino acids. The ends were cut back, 5 bases at V and 6 bases at J, with 14 bases in the middle.